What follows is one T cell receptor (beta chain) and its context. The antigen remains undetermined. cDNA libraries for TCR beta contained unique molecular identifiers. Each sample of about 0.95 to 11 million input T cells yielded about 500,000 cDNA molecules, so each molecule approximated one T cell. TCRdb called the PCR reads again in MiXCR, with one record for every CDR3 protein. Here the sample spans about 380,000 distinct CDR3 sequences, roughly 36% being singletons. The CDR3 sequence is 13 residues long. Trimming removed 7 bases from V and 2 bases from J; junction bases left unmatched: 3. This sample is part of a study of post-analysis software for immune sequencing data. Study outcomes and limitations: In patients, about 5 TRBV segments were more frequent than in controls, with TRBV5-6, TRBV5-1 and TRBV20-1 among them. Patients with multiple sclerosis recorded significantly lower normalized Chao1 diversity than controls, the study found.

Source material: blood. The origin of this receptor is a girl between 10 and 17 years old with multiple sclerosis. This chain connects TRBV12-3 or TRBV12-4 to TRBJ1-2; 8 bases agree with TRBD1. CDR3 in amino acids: CASKRQGNYGYTF. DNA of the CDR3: TGTGCCAGCAAACGACAGGGGAACTATGGCTACACCTTC.